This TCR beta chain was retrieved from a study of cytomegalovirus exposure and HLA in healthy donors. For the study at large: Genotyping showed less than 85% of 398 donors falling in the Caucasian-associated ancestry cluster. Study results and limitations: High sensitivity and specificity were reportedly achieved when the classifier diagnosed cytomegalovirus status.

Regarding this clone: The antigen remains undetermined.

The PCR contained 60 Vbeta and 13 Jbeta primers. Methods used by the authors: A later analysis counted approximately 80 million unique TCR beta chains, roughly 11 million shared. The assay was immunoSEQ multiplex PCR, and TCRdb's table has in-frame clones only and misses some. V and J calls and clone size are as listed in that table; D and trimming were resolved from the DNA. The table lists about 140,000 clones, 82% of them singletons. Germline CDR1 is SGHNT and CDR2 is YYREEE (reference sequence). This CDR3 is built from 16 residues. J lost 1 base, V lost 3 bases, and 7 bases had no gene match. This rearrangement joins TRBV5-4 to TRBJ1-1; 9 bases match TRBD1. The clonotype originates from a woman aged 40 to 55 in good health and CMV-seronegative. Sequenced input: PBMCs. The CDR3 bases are TGTGCCAGCAGCTCCGTTACAGGGGGCGCGAACACTGAAGCTTTCTTT. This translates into CASSSVTGGANTEAFF.